This T cell receptor beta chain was sequenced for a study of T cells in Graves' hyperthyroidism and ophthalmopathy (dated by TCRdb to about 2019). Regarding the study in general: Peripheral blood samples were taken at the time of initial diagnosis, prior to any treatment. TCR V-J signatures able to tell the groups apart were searched for in a discovery cohort of 100 patients, of whom around 42 had Graves' ophthalmopathy and 57 had stable Graves' hyperthyroidism. An independent validation cohort of around 20 hyperthyroidism patients and about 15 patients who later progressed to ophthalmopathy tested prospective prediction of ophthalmopathy. For training and testing, the 100 or so patients in the discovery cohort were randomly divided in a 7:3 ratio. In roughly six Graves' hyperthyroidism patients, the study also compared T-cell repertoires from thyroid tissue with T-cell repertoires from blood. Once sampling was done, hyperthyroidism patients were given methimazole at a starting dose of 30 mg daily, whereas ophthalmopathy patients were given high-dose intravenous methylprednisolone. The paper reports TCR Vbeta CDR3 sequencing of 135 peripheral blood samples: around 45 ophthalmopathy, about 75 hyperthyroidism and around 17 progressor patients.

In the ophthalmopathy patients, disease was moderately to severely active, with a Clinical Activity Score of 3 or more, a NOSPECS grade of 4 or more, and a duration of less than 3 months. Patients with uncontrolled infections, other autoimmune diseases, pregnancy or lactation were excluded. Diagnoses relied on clinical symptoms, serum thyroxine and TRAb, thyroid ultrasound and orbital computed tomography. Ficoll-Paque density gradient centrifugation was used to isolate PBMCs from 8.5 to 10 ml of fresh peripheral blood. Total RNA was extracted using Trizol reagent, and RNA quality was assessed on an Agilent 2100 Bioanalyzer. This clonotype showed up just a few times. This receptor's antigen is unknown. No quality values exist for individual bases; no much larger clone is one base distant. The full study reports these points: In validation, the model predicted progression to ophthalmopathy a median of around six months before onset, with 70% to 71% sensitivity and 72.22% specificity. Most expanded thyroid clonotypes (frequency above 0.001) were also detected in blood, a finding suggesting that blood repertoires may reflect thyroid immune responses. A model built on a 13 V-J signature distinguished ophthalmopathy from stable hyperthyroidism, reaching about 88% sensitivity and approximately 81% specificity in cross-validation and 80%/75% in testing. No statistical method was used to fix the sample size in advance, and group allocation was not hidden from the investigators.

The TCR beta CDR3 regions were amplified from RNA transcripts. A first-round RT-PCR of the TCR CDR3 used the HTBI primer set with the Qiagen OneStep RT-PCR kit. Libraries were constructed in a second round of multiplex PCR, after which size selection and purification were carried out. Libraries were sequenced paired-end with 100 bp reads on an Illumina HiSeq2000. Per the source publication's procedure: SOAPnuke was used to process the raw data, throwing out any read that contained adapters or uncalled bases, had a mean Phred below 15, or lacked an exact constant-primer or identifier match. High-quality paired reads were merged using COPE v1.2.5, and each unique nucleotide sequence was defined as a clonotype. MiTCR v1.1 was used to align the clonotypes against IMGT TRBV, TRBD and TRBJ reference segments. The analysis was restricted to V-J combinations with a frequency above 0.0001, which together covered over 99% of the repertoires. A TCS score was defined as the ratio between F50 (clonal expansion) and ExV (chaos), using BLOSUM62-based TCRdist between CDR3 peptides within each V-J. Welch's t-statistics and random forest reduced 514 V-J features to 10 to 15, which were used in a naive Bayes classifier (R e1071). In TCRdb, the public reads were trimmed at Q25 with fastp and aligned with MiXCR, with productive beta chains retained. Each entry is one CDR3 protein sequence, shown with its most common DNA and genes. The V and J calls follow TCRdb's processing rather than the paper's. The sample records 450,000 to 600,000 distinct CDR3 sequences, roughly 21% of which are singletons. The top ten clonotypes cover roughly 44% of the sample.

The sequenced sample consisted of blood. This TCR was recovered from a man aged 35 to 55 with Graves' ophthalmopathy.

This receptor has the CDR3 CASSLGGSFYNEQFF. The DNA reads as follows: TGTGCCAGCAGTTTGGGCGGGAGCTTCTACAATGAGCAGTTCTTC. The chain was built from TRBV27 and TRBJ2-1; 7 bases in the junction line up with TRBD2. Looking up the germline V gene (reference sequence) yields CDR1 MNHEY and CDR2 SMNVEV. The germline V end is reduced by 3 bases and the J end by 3 bases; junction bases left unmatched: 5. The CDR3 spans 15 residues, from the cysteine through the phenylalanine. Here the CDR3 DNA is all that survives: 45 bases in frame from base 1.